This TCR beta chain is drawn from a study of cytomegalovirus exposure and HLA in healthy donors (dated by TCRdb to about 2017). Study-level background: An earlier analysis of approximately 550 of the donors reported 250 to 300 Gb of sequence data and about 100 million unique TCR beta sequences from 150 million to 200 million T cells. An early release covering just under 650 HLA-typed donors comprised 250 to 350 gigabases of sequencing data and roughly 86 million unique TCR sequences. Using immunosequencing, the study profiled T cell repertoires from around 670 subjects and related those repertoires to cytomegalovirus serostatus. A later genetic analysis used genome-wide SNP genotypes for about 60% of the roughly 700 donors, treating that subset as a discovery cohort. Rather than using new phenotypic data, the later analysis identified candidate immune exposures from TCR beta sequences and from how often those sequences occurred across donors. A few DR-DQ haplotypes were handled as single units for association and clustering because linkage in the cohort was strong. The study aimed to test whether cataloging public T cell receptors could reveal signatures of past pathogen exposure. All discovery cohort repertoires had been generated on a single sequencing platform. Donor age, sex, ethnicity and CMV serostatus were collected together with the repertoire data. A later analysis re-analyzed previously published TCR beta repertoires from about 730 donors and added high-resolution HLA genotyping to study TCR occurrence patterns. Of the roughly 400 genotyped donors, 65% to 90% were placed in the genetic ancestry cluster associated with self-reported Caucasian donors. Typing coverage differed by locus: A, B, C, DRB1 and DQB1 were typed in roughly 620-630 donors, DQA1 in about 560, DPA1 in approximately 600, and DPB1 in roughly 450. To decide whether each TCR beta V gene segment behaved as functional or pseudogenic, an earlier analysis of some 580 of the donors relied on high-throughput TCR beta sequencing. The study combined high-throughput TCR immunosequencing, statistical association of individual TCRs with disease status, and machine learning to predict cytomegalovirus infection status. HLA typing included class I and class II loci at four-digit resolution. Besides the first cohort of approximately 710 subjects, a separate validation cohort made up of over a hundred different subjects was used. On average, 235,054 unique TCR beta nucleotide sequences were sequenced per donor among 300 to 500 genotyped donors of the cohort, with around 19% of those sequences being non-productive. The study at large found these results: This cohort had only TCR beta chains sequenced, and the lack of alpha or paired-chain data limited which features could be detected. Compared with the approximately 720-donor mean, donors in an Asian-associated ancestry cluster had fewer N-insertions in productive TCRs, according to a later genetic analysis. Because HLA typing was missing for some donors at each locus, association tests included only the typed subset. According to a later analysis, TCR association rates differed among HLA loci, with DRB1 alleles showing the most associated TCRs and HLA-C alleles showing the fewest. Presence/absence analyses assumed roughly uniform sequencing depth across donors, an assumption that may not hold. Linkage disequilibrium might explain the correlated functional status among segregating V segments, but an unknown experimental factor could not be ruled out. Assigning TCR associations to individual alleles was difficult when HLA alleles, especially DR and DQ, strongly co-occurred. According to a later analysis, most CMV-associated TCR beta chains appeared to be HLA-restricted, and the HLA associations seemed to be driven largely by CMV exposure. A few of the identified cytomegalovirus-associated TCR beta chains were confirmed in vitro to be specific for cytomegalovirus antigens. The only immune exposure information available for the cohort was CMV serostatus. In a later analysis, HLA-associated TCR beta chains showed more clonal expansion and lower generation probabilities than non-associated chains that were equally common. In a later analysis, about 17,000 TCR beta sequences were associated with specific HLA alleles at a false discovery rate of 0.05. Because counts were too low, some 17 rarely observed V segments, including chromosome 9 orphons, were excluded from the earlier analysis of some 540 of the donors. The authors suggested that the approach could potentially be generalized to other disease states and immunological phenotypes. Broadly in line with IMGT annotations, most TCR beta V segments showed up in productive rearrangements about 90% or about 30% of the time in an earlier analysis of several hundred of the donors. Across donors, most TCR sequences were observed very rarely, whereas some public TCRs were present in many individuals. In both the original and validation cohorts, the classifier was reported to diagnose cytomegalovirus status with high specificity and sensitivity. A group of highly shared sequence variants was considered likely to be a technical artifact of the sequencing pipeline. The 87-base-pair reads could not distinguish some IMGT-functional V segments, including TRBV6-2 and TRBV6-3, so those segments were excluded. The study listed over 150 TCR beta chains as associated with cytomegalovirus. An association between a missense DCLRE1C variant and V-gene and J-gene trimming of TCR beta chains was found in a later genetic analysis and replicated in an independent cohort. Several of the top co-occurrence clusters appeared to be linked to parvovirus B19, influenza, CMV and Epstein-Barr virus, according to a later analysis. A further reported finding was that TCR beta sequences accurately predicted the HLA-A and HLA-B alleles for most subjects in the first cohort.

In total, 500 to 700 healthy bone marrow donors made up the cohort. Cohort members were all nominally healthy when sampled, although unrecorded immune exposures were likely present. The donor tested CMV seronegative and was one of the 352 seronegative cohort members. A peripheral blood sample was collected from each donor, and TCR beta sequencing was performed on peripheral blood mononuclear cells. Genomic DNA extraction from the blood cell samples was performed with the Qiagen DNeasy Blood Extraction Kit. Libraries were built with the immunoSEQ multiplex PCR assay. A mixture of 60 forward primers for TCR Vbeta segments and 13 reverse primers for TCR Jbeta segments was used in the multiplex PCR. Amplification of the CDR3 region of rearranged TCR beta genes was performed with a multiplex PCR assay on genomic DNA. The Illumina HiSeq System was used to sequence the amplified TCR beta libraries as 87-base-pair reads. The original pipeline was this. In a later analysis, tens of millions of unique TCR beta chains were counted across the roughly 610 repertoires, and around 11 million of these chains were shared by at least two donors. To remove PCR and sequencing errors, raw reads were error-corrected and collapsed into unique sequences using a nearest-neighbor algorithm that merged closely related sequences. V, D and J gene segments were assigned by aligning CDR3 sequences to IMGT reference sequences. For a sequence to be retained, a match of at least six nucleotides was required to both a V gene segment and a J gene segment. A rearrangement counted as productive if the CDR3 had no stop codons and remained in frame with V and J, and every other rearrangement counted as non-productive. CDR3 was defined according to IMGT convention as the region running from the second conserved V-encoded cysteine to the conserved J-encoded phenylalanine. In an earlier analysis of 587 of the donors, sequences lacking an unambiguous match to a single V gene segment were excluded. In an earlier analysis of several hundred of the donors, V segments were called functional above 56.7% productive rearrangements and were called segregating when the between-donor standard deviation exceeded 5%. A statistical classification framework was built to diagnose cytomegalovirus status from the catalog of TCR beta chain sequences. V and J gene assignment, in a later analysis, came from comparing TCR nucleotide sequences with IMGT/GENE-DB human TR gene sequences. In a later analysis, CDR3 sequences and most-parsimonious VDJ recombination scenarios were assigned using the TCRdist pipeline. In a later analysis, each TCR beta chain was defined by its CDR3 amino acid sequence together with its V-gene family, and reads without a unique V-gene family were excluded. As a way to deal with suspected cross-contamination and a sequencing artifact, a later analysis dropped roughly 620 nucleotide sequences that were highly shared and had low generation probability. A later analysis calculated a clonal expansion index for each public chain from normalized within-repertoire ranks of inferred template counts. A later analysis computed generation probabilities with a VDJ recombination model fitted to out-of-frame rearrangements, and checked the results against IGoR. In a later analysis, TCR-TCR, TCR-HLA and TCR-CMV co-occurrence was scored with hypergeometric tests, and a repertoire-size bias correction was applied to TCR pairs. A later analysis estimated false discovery rates by permuting HLA or CMV assignments 20 times. In a later analysis, co-occurring TCRs were grouped with DBSCAN, and TCRdist sequence similarity was added when clustering was performed within HLA-allele-positive subsets. Repertoires with fewer than 30,000 or more than 120,000 public chains, plus five repertoires with anomalous nucleotide sharing, were excluded from co-occurrence clustering. TCRdb took this table from immuneACCESS and kept in-frame rearrangements with V and J called. Such tables lack part of the clones; where checked against another copy, unresolved V genes explain under half of the gap, and the rest is unexplained. Clonal size and the V and J genes are those of that table, whereas D and trimming came from the DNA. The sample yields under 150,000 clones; about 69% were counted once. The top ten constitute about 3.4% of the sample.

Note on this clone: The specificity of this receptor is unknown. No much larger clone exists at a distance of one base, and base qualities are not known.

Including the terminal cysteine and phenylalanine, the CDR3 comprises 13 residues. The CDR3 DNA has 39 bases and is translated from base 1. The V and J ends are trimmed by 3 bases and 1 base, leaving 6 bases between them. CDR1 and CDR2 are drawn from the germline V gene: ENHRY, SYGVKD. This receptor was taken from a man younger than 45 in good health and CMV-seronegative. The specimen sequenced was PBMCs. The rearrangement joined TRBV10-3 to TRBJ1-2; no D gene is confidently identified. The CDR3 sequence is CAISENLNYGYTF. The sequence in DNA is TGTGCCATCAGTGAAAATCTTAACTATGGCTACACCTTC.